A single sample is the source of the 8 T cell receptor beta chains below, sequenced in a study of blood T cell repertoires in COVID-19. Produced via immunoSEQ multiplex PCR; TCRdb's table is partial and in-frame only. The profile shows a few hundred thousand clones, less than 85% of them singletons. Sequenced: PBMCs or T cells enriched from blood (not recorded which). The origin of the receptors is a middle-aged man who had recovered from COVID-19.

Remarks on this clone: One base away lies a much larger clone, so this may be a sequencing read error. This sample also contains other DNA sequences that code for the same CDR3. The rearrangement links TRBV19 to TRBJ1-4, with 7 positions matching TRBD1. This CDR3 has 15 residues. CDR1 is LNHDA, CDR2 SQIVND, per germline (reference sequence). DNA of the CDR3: TGTGCTAGCACCCCACCGGGGACAGATAATGAAAAACTGTTTTTT. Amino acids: CASTPPGTDNEKLFF.

CDR3 protein: CASSPGLAGGRQATQYF. CDR3 nucleotide sequence: TGTGCCAGCAGTCCGGGACTAGCGGGAGGGCGACAGGCGACCCAGTACTTC. The rearrangement uses TRBV6-2 or TRBV6-3 and TRBJ2-5; TRBD2 agrees at 16 bases. This CDR3 comprises 17 residues. The germline V gene encodes CDR1 MNHEY and CDR2 SVGEGT. The trim removed 5 bases at V and 7 bases at J, leaving 10 bases unmatched.

CDR3 sequence: CATSEGSGFYGYTF. The CDR3 DNA reads as TGTGCCACCAGTGAGGGGAGTGGATTTTATGGCTACACCTTC. The chain uses TRBV24-1 and TRBJ1-2; the D is unclear. The V end lost 4 bases, the J end lost 5 bases, and 13 bases lay between the germline ends. Germline CDR1 is KGHDR and CDR2 is SFDVKD. The CDR3 has 14 residues.

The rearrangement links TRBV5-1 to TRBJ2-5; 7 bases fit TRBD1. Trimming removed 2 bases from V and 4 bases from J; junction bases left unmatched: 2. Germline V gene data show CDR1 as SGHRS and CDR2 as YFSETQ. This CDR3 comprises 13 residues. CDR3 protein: CASSFGQAETQYF. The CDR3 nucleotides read TGCGCCAGCAGCTTCGGACAGGCAGAGACCCAGTACTTC.

DNA for the CDR3: TGTGCCAGCAGCTTAGCGGGGGCGCGAAAACTGTTTTTT. Protein sequence: CASSLAGARKLFF. The gene calls are TRBV7-2 and TRBJ1-4; D is perhaps TRBD1 (6 bases). The CDR3 spans 13 residues. Trimming left V 0 bases short and J 10 bases short, with 9 bases between. Germline CDR1 is SGHTA and CDR2 is FQGNSA.

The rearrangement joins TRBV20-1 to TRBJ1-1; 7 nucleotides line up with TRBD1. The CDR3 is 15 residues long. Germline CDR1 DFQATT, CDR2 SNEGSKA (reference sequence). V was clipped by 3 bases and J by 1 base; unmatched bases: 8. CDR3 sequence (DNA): TGCAGTGCTAGTGGACAGGTCCTGGGGAACACTGAAGCTTTCTTT. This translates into CSASGQVLGNTEAFF.

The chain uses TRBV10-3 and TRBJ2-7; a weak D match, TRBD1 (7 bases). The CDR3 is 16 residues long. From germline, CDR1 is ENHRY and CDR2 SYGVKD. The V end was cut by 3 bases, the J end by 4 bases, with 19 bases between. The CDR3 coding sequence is TGTGCCATCAGTGATATGGAGGGGGCTTACCATTACGAGCAGTACTTC. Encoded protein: CAISDMEGAYHYEQYF.

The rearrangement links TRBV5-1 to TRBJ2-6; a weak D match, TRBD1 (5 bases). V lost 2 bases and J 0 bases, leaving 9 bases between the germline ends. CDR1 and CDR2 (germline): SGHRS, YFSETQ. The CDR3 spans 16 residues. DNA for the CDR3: TGCGCCAGCAGCTTCTCAGGGAACTCTGGGGCCAACGTCCTGACTTTC. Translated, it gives CASSFSGNSGANVLTF.